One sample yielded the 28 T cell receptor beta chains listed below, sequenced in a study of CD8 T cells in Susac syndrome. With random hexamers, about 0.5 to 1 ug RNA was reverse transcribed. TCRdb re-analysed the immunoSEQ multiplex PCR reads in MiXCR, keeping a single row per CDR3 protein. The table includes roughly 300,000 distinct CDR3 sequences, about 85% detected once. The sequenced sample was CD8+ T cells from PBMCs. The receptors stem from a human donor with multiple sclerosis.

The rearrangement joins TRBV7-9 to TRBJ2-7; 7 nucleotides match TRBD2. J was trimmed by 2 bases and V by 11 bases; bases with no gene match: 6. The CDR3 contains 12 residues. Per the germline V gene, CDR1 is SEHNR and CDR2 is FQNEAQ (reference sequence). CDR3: CASGTNPYEQYF. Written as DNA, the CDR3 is TGTGCCTCCGGGACTAATCCCTACGAGCAGTACTTC.

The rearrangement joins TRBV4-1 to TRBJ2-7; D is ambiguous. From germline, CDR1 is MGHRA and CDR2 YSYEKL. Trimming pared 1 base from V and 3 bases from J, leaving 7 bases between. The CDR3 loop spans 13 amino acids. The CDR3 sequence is CASSQGRVYEQYF. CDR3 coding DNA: TGCGCCAGCAGCCAAGGGAGAGTCTACGAGCAGTACTTC.

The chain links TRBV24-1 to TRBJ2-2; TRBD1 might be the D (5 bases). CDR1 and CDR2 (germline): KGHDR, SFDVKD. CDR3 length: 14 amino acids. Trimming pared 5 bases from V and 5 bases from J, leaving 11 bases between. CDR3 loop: CATSATPGTGELFF. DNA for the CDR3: TGTGCCACCAGTGCAACTCCAGGGACCGGGGAGCTGTTTTTT.

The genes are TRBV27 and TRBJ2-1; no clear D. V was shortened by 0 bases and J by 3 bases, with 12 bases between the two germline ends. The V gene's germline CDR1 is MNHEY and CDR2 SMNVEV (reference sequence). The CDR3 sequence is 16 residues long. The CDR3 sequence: CASSLSFPSRYNEQFF. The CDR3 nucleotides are TGTGCCAGCAGTTTATCTTTCCCCTCCCGCTACAATGAGCAGTTCTTC.

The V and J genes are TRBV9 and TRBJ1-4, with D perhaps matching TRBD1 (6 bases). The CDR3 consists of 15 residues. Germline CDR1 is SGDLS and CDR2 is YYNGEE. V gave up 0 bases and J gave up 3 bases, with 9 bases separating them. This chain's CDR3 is CASSVEGGSNEKLFF. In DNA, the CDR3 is TGTGCCAGCAGCGTAGAAGGGGGGTCTAATGAAAAACTGTTTTTT.

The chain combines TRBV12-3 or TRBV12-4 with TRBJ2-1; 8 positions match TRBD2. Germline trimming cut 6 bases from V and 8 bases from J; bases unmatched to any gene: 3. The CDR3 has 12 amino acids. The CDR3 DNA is TGTGCCAGCAGGGGACTAGAGGATGAGCAGTTCTTC. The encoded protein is CASRGLEDEQFF.

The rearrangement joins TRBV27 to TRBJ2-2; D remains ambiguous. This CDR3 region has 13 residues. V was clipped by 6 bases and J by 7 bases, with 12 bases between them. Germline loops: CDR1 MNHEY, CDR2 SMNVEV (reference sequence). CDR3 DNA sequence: TGTGCCAGCAGACACTTTGGGGACGGGGAGCTGTTTTTT. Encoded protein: CASRHFGDGELFF.

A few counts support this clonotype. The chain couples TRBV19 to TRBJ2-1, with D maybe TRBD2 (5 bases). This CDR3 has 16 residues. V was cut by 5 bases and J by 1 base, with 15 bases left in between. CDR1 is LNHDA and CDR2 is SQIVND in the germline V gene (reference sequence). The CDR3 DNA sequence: TGTGCCAGTAGTCCTACTAGTACATTATCCTACAATGAGCAGTTCTTC. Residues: CASSPTSTLSYNEQFF.

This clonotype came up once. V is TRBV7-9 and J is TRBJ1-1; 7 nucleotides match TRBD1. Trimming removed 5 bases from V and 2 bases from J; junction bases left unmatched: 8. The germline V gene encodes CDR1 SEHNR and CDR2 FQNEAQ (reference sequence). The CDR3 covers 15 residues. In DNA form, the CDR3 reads TGTGCCAGCAGCCCTAGGGGACAGATTAACACTGAAGCTTTCTTT. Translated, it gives CASSPRGQINTEAFF.

The CDR3: CASSADNTGELFF. CDR3 nucleotide sequence: TGTGCCAGCAGCGCCGACAACACCGGGGAGCTGTTTTTT. The chain joins TRBV9 to TRBJ2-2; D remains unclear. CDR1 is SGDLS and CDR2 is YYNGEE in the germline V gene. CDR3 length equals 13 residues. Trimming removed 3 bases from V and 2 bases from J, with 5 bases in between.

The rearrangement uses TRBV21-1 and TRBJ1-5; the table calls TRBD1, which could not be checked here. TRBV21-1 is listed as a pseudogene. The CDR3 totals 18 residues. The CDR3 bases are TGTGCCAGCAGCAAAGCTGGCACCCCCGGGTATAGCAATCAGCCCCAGCATTTT. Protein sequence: CASSKAGTPGYSNQPQHF.

Here the CDR3 reads CASSPRGKGGHNEQFF. In DNA, the CDR3 is TGTGCCAGCAGCCCCCGGGGGAAGGGGGGGCACAATGAGCAGTTCTTC. The chain recombines TRBV7-9 with TRBJ2-1; TRBD2 is a possible D gene (7 bases). The CDR3 length is 16 residues. The V and J ends lost 5 bases and 5 bases respectively, with 19 bases between them. Germline V gene sequence: CDR1 SEHNR, CDR2 FQNEAQ (reference sequence).

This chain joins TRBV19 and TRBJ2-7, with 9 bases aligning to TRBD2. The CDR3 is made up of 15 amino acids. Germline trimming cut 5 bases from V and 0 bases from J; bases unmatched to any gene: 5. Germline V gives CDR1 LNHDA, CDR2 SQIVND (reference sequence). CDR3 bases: TGTGCCAGTAGTTCTTCTAGCGGGGACTCCTACGAGCAGTACTTC. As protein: CASSSSSGDSYEQYF.

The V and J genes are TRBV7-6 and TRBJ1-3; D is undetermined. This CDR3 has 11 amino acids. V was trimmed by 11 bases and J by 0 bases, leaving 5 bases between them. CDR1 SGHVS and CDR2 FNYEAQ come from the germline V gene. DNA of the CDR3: TGTGCCTGTAGCTCTGGAAACACCATATATTTT. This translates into CACSSGNTIYF.

The CDR3 DNA follows: TGTGCCAGCAGTTACCTTGGAGGGACAGGGGTCACTGAAGCTTTCTTT. Translation gives CASSYLGGTGVTEAFF. The chain has TRBV6-5 and TRBJ1-1, with 10 bases that match TRBD1. CDR1 is MNHEY, CDR2 SVGAGI, per germline. The ends lost 2 bases at V and 4 bases at J; junction bases unmatched: 7. This CDR3 has 16 amino acids.

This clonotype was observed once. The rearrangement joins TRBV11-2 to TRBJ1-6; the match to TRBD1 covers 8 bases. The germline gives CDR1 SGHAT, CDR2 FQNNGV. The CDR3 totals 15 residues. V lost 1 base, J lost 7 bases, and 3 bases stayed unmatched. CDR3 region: CASSLGPGGNSPLHF. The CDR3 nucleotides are TGTGCCAGCAGCTTAGGTCCAGGGGGCAATTCACCCCTCCACTTT.

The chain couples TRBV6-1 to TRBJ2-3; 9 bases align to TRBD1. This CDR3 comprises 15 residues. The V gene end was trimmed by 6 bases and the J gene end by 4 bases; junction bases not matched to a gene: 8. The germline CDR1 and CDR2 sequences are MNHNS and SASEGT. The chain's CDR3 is CASRFGTGNSDTQYF. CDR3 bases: TGTGCCAGCAGATTCGGGACAGGGAATTCAGATACGCAGTATTTT.

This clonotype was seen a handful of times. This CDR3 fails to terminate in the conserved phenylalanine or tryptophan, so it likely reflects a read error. The CDR3 nucleotides are TGTGCCAGCAGTTACAGGGAGGGGTACACTGAAGCTTTCCTT. It specifies CASSYREGYTEAFL. The V and J genes are TRBV6-5 and TRBJ1-1; perhaps TRBD1 as D (5 bases). The V end lost 2 bases, the J end lost 3 bases, and 10 bases lay between the germline ends. The CDR3 contains 14 residues. Germline V gene data show CDR1 as MNHEY and CDR2 as SVGAGI.

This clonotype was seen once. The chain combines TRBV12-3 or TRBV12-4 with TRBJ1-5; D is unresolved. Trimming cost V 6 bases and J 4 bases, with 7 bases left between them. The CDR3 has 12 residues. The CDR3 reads CASSLYNQPQHF. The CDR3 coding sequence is TGTGCCAGCAGCCTTTATAATCAGCCCCAGCATTTT.

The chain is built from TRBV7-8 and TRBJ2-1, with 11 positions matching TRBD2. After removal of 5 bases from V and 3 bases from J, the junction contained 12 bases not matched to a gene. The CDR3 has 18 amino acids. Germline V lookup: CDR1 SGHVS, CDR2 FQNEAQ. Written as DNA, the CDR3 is TGTGCCAGCAGCCCTAGCCTCCTTAGCGGGAGGGTCTACAATGAGCAGTTCTTC. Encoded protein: CASSPSLLSGRVYNEQFF.

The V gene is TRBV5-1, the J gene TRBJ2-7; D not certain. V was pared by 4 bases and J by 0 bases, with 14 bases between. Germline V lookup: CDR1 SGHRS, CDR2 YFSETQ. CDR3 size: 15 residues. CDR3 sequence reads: CASSLTRYRSYEQYF. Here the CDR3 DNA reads TGCGCCAGCAGCCTGACCAGGTACCGCTCCTACGAGCAGTACTTC.

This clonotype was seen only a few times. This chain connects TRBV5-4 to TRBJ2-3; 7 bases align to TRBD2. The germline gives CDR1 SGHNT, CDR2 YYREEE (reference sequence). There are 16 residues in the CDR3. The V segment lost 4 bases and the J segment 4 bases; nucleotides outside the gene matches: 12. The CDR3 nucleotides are TGTGCCAGCAGCCCCGGAGTGGGAGGGTTGGCAGATACGCAGTATTTT. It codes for CASSPGVGGLADTQYF.

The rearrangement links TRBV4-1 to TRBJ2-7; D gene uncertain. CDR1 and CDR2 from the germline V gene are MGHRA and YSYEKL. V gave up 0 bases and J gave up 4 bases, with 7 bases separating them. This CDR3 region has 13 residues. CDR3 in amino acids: CASSQDRRYEQYF. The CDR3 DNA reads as TGCGCCAGCAGCCAAGATCGGCGGTACGAGCAGTACTTC.

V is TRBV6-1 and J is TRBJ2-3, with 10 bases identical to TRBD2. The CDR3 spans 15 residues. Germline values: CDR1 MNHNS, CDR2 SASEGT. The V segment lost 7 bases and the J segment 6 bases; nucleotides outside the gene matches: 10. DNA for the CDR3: TGTGCCAGCATCTCGGGACTAGCGCCGGGGGATACGCAGTATTTT. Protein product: CASISGLAPGDTQYF.

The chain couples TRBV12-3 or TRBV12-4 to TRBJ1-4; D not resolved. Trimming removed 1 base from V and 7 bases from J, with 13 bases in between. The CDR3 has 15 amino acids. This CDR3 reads CASSLESPPAEKLFF. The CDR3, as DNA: TGTGCCAGCAGTTTAGAGTCCCCCCCGGCTGAAAAACTGTTTTTT.

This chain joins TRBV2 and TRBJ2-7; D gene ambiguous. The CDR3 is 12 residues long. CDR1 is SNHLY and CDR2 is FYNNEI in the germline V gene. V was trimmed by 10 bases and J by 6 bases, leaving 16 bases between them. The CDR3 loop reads CAIQFPTSEQYF. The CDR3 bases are TGTGCCATCCAGTTCCCTACCTCCGAGCAGTACTTC.

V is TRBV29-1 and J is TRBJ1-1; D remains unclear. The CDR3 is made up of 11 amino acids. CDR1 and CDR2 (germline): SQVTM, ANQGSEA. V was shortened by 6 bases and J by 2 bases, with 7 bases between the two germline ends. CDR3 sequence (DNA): TGCAGCGTAACCGCCAACACTGAAGCTTTCTTT. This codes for CSVTANTEAFF.

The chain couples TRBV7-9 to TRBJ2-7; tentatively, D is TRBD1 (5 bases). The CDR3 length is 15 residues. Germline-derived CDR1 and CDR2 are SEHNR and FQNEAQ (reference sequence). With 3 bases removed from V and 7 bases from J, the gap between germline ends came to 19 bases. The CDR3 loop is CASSFREHIEEEQYF. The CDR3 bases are TGTGCCAGCAGCTTCAGGGAACATATAGAAGAAGAGCAGTACTTC.